Below are 10 T cell receptor beta chains sequenced from a single sample in a study of blood T cell repertoires in COVID-19. Profiled with immunoSEQ multiplex PCR; TCRdb holds only in-frame clones, not every one. The repertoire has about 130,000 clones, roughly three quarters of them found once; the top ten carry 20% to 25%. Sequencing used peripheral blood. The receptors originated from a man older than 75 with acute or convalescent COVID-19.

The chain employs TRBV27 and TRBJ1-6; tentative D call: TRBD1 (6 bases). Germline CDR1 and CDR2: MNHEY and SMNVEV (reference sequence). The germline V and J ends were trimmed by 2 bases and 9 bases, with 14 bases remaining between them. CDR3 length: 15 residues. The CDR3 sequence is CASSLQGTRSSPLHF. CDR3 DNA sequence: TGTGCCAGCAGTTTACAGGGGACGCGATCTTCACCCCTCCACTTT.

In its sample, this clone was seen a few times. The chain combines TRBV7-9 with TRBJ2-3; weak D call: TRBD2 (6 bases). The V gene lost 4 bases and the J gene lost 3 bases, with 17 bases spanning the gap. This CDR3 is 16 amino acids long. Per the germline V gene, CDR1 is SEHNR and CDR2 is FQNEAQ (reference sequence). The CDR3 DNA is TGTGCCAGCAGCTATGCCGAGACTAGTGGGACAGATACGCAGTATTTT. Translating gives CASSYAETSGTDTQYF.

The V gene is TRBV5-1, the J gene TRBJ2-5; D perhaps matches TRBD2 (6 bases). Trimming shortened V by 4 bases and J by 8 bases, and 12 bases separated the two germline ends. The CDR3 has 12 residues. Germline-derived CDR1 and CDR2 are SGHRS and YFSETQ. CDR3 bases: TGCGCCAGCAGCCAGGACTATATCACCCAGTACTTC. Translating it yields CASSQDYITQYF.

This clone was seen ten or more times. The chain couples TRBV24-1 to TRBJ1-2, with 7 bases matching TRBD1. CDR1 is KGHDR, CDR2 SFDVKD, per germline. J gave up 8 bases and V 5 bases, and 13 bases lay outside the gene matches. CDR3 length: 15 amino acids. The CDR3 DNA follows: TGTGCCACCAGTGGCTCCGACAGGGATAGTAAGGGCTACACCTTC. This translates into CATSGSDRDSKGYTF.

The V gene is TRBV27, the J gene TRBJ1-6, with a tentative D call TRBD1 (5 bases). The CDR3 has 14 residues. V was clipped by 3 bases and J by 8 bases, with 11 bases between them. The germline CDR1 and CDR2 sequences are MNHEY and SMNVEV (reference sequence). The CDR3 spells CASSFRQSDSPLHF. CDR3 in DNA: TGTGCCAGCAGTTTCAGACAGTCAGATTCACCCCTCCACTTT.

The V gene is TRBV9, the J gene TRBJ2-3; unclear D gene. This CDR3 is 15 amino acids long. V was clipped by 0 bases and J by 2 bases, with 10 bases between them. Germline V gene lookup returns CDR1 SGDLS and CDR2 YYNGEE. CDR3 DNA sequence: TGTGCCAGCAGCGTAGTGGCCGGAGTCACAGATACGCAGTATTTT. Encoded protein: CASSVVAGVTDTQYF.

This clone has just a few counts. CDR3: CASSFSGQTTDTQYF. The CDR3 region has the DNA TGTGCCAGCAGCTTTTCCGGACAGACAACAGATACGCAGTATTTT. The chain couples TRBV7-9 to TRBJ2-3; D is possibly TRBD1 (6 bases). CDR3 size: 15 residues. The germline CDR1 and CDR2 sequences are SEHNR and FQNEAQ (reference sequence). Trimming took 3 bases from V and 3 from J, leaving 13 bases between them.

This clone is a singleton in its sample. The CDR3 nucleotides are TGTGCCAGCAGCCAAATACAGGGTCAGGATGGCTACACCTTC. It specifies CASSQIQGQDGYTF. The chain couples TRBV3-1 (or the pseudogene TRBV3-2) to TRBJ1-2, with a tentative D call TRBD1 (6 bases). Trimming left V 2 bases short and J 6 bases short, with 13 bases between. The germline gives CDR1 LGHDT, CDR2 YNNKEL (reference sequence). The CDR3 extends over 14 amino acids.

This sequence joins TRBV3-1 (or the pseudogene TRBV3-2) and TRBJ1-2; D might be TRBD1 (6 bases). V lost 4 bases to trimming and J lost 7 bases, with 10 bases between them. The CDR3 loop spans 12 amino acids. CDR1 is LGHDT and CDR2 is YNNKEL in the germline V gene (reference sequence). The CDR3: CASSLTGSGYTF. The CDR3 DNA follows: TGTGCCAGCAGCCTTACAGGGTCTGGCTACACCTTC.

V gene TRBV4-2 combines with J gene TRBJ1-6; 8 bases align to TRBD1. V lost 2 bases, J lost 7 bases, and 1 base stayed unmatched. The CDR3 sequence is 14 residues long. Germline-derived CDR1 and CDR2 are LGHNA and YNFKEQ. The CDR3 loop is CASSQRDRNSPLHF. CDR3 DNA: TGTGCCAGCAGCCAACGGGACAGGAATTCACCCCTCCACTTT.